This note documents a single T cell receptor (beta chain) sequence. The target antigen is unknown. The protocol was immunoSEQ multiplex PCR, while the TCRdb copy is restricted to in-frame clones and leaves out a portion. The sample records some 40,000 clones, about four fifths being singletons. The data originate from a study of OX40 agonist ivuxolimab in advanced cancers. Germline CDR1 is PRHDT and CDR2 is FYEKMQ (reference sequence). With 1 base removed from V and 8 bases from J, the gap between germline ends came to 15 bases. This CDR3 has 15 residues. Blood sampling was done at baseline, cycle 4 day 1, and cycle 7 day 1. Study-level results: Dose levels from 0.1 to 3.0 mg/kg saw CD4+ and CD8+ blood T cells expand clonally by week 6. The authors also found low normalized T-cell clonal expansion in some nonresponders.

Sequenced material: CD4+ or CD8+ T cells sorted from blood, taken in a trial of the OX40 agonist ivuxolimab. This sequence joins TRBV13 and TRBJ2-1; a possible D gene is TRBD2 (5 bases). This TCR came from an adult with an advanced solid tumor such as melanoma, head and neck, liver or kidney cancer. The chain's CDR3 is CASSLVDRGMDEQFF. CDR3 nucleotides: TGTGCCAGCAGCTTAGTAGATAGAGGGATGGATGAGCAGTTCTTC.